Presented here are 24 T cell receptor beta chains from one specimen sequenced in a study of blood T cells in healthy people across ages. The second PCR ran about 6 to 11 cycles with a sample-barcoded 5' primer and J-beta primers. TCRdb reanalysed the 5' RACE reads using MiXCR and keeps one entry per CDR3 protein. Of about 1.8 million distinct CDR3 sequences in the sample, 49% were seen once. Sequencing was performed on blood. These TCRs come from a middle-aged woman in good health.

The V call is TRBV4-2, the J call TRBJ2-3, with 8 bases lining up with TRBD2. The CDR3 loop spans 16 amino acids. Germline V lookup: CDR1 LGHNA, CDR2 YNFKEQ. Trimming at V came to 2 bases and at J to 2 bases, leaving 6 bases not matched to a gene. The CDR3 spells CASSQKAGGNTDTQYF. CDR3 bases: TGTGCCAGCAGCCAAAAGGCGGGGGGAAACACAGATACGCAGTATTTT.

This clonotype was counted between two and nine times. CDR3 region: CASSNPQGVYYNEQFF. As DNA, the CDR3 is TGTGCCAGCAGCAACCCACAGGGCGTTTACTACAATGAGCAGTTCTTC. The chain recombines TRBV21-1 with TRBJ2-1; the table's D call of TRBD1 was not tested on the DNA. TRBV21-1 is described as a pseudogene. The CDR3 totals 16 residues.

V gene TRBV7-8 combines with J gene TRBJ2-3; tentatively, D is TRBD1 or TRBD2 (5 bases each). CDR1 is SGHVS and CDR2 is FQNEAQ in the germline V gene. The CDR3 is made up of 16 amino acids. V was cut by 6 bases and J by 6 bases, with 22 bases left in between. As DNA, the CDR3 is TGTGCCAGCAGTCTACCGGACACGGGAAGCCCTGATACGCAGTATTTT. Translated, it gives CASSLPDTGSPDTQYF.

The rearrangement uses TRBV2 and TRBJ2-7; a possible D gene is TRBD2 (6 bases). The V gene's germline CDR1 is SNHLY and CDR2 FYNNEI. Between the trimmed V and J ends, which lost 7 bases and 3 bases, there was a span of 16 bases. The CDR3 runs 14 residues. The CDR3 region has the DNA TGTGCCAGCAAGGTTGGCCGGGAGAACTACGAGCAGTACTTC. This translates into CASKVGRENYEQYF.

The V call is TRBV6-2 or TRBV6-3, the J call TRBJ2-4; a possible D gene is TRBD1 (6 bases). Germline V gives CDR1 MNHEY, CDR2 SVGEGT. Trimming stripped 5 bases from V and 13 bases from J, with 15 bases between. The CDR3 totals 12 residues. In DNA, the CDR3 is TGTGCCAGCAGTCCGAGGGGGAAGCGGCAGTACTTC. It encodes CASSPRGKRQYF.

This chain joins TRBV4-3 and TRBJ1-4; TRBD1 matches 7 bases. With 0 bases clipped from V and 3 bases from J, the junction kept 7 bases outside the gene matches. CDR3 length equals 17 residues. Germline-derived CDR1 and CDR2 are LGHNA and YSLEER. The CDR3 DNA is TGCGCCAGCAGCCAAGATAGGGGTGGGACAGCTAATGAAAAACTGTTTTTT. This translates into CASSQDRGGTANEKLFF.

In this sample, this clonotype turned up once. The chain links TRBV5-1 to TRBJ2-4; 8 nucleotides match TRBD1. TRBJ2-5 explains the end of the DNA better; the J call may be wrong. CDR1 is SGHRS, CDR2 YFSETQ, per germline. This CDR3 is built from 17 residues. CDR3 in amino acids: CASSLVRTGRHQETQYF. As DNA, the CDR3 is TGCGCCAGCAGCTTGGTCCGGACAGGGAGGCATCAAGAGACCCAGTACTTC.

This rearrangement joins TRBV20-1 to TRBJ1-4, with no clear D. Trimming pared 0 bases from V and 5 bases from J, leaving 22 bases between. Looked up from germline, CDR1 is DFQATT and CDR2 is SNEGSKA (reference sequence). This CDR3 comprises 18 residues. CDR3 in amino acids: CSAREDEVGVWANEKLFF. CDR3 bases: TGCAGTGCTAGAGAGGACGAGGTGGGAGTTTGGGCAAATGAAAAACTGTTTTTT.

The CDR3 region is CASTPTGNTGELFF. Here the CDR3 DNA reads TGTGCCAGCACCCCGACAGGGAACACCGGGGAGCTGTTTTTT. The rearrangement links TRBV7-3 to TRBJ2-2, with D possibly matching TRBD1 (6 bases). Trimming took off 7 bases at V and 1 base at J, with 10 bases between the two ends. The CDR3 is 14 residues long. CDR1 is SGHTA, CDR2 FQGTGA, per germline.

In DNA, the CDR3 is TGCAGTGCTAGCGTAAGAGGGGTGGGGACAGATACGCAGTATTTT. It is translated as CSASVRGVGTDTQYF. The chain combines TRBV20-1 with TRBJ2-3; D tentatively fits TRBD1 or TRBD2 (5 bases each). Trimming took off 3 bases at V and 3 bases at J, with 16 bases between the two ends. CDR1 and CDR2 (germline): DFQATT, SNEGSKA (reference sequence). This CDR3 has 15 amino acids.

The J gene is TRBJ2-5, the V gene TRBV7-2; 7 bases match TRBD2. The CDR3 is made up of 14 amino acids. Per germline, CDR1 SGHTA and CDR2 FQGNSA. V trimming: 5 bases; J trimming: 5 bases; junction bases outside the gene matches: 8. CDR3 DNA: TGTGCCAGCAGCGAGATCACTAGCGCTGAGACCCAGTACTTC. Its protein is CASSEITSAETQYF.

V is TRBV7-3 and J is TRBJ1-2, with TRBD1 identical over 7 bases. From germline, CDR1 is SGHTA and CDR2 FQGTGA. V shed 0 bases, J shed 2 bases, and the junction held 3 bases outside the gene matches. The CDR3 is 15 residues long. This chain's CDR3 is CASSLTAGQNYGYTF. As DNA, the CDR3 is TGTGCCAGCAGCTTAACGGCGGGACAGAACTATGGCTACACCTTC. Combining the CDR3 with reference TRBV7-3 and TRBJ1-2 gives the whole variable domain GAGVSQTPSNKVTEKGKYVELRCDPISGHTALYWYRQSLGQGPEFLIYFQGTGAADDSGLPNDRFFAVRPEGSVSTLKIQRTERGDSAVYLCASSLTAGQNYGYTFGSGTRLTVV.

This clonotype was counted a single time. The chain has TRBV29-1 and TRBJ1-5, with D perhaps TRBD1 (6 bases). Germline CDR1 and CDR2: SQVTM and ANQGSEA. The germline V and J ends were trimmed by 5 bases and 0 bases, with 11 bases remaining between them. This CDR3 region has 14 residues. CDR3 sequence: CSVSGQNSNQPQHF. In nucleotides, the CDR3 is TGCAGCGTTTCCGGACAGAATAGCAATCAGCCCCAGCATTTT.

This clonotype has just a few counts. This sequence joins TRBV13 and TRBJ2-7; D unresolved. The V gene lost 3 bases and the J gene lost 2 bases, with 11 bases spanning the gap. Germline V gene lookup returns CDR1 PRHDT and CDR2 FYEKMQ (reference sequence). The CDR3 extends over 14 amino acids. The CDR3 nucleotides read TGTGCCAGCAGCTTGGGATCACGTCCCTACGAGCAGTACTTC. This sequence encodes CASSLGSRPYEQYF.

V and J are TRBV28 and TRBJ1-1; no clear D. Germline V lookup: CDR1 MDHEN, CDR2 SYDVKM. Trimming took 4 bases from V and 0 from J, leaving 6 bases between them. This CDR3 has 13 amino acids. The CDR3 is CASSSKVNTEAFF. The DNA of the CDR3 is TGTGCCAGCAGTTCCAAGGTGAACACTGAAGCTTTCTTT.

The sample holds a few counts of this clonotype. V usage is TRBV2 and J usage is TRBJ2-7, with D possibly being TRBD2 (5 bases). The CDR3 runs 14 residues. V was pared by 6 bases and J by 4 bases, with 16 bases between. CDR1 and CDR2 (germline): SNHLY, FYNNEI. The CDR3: CASRNIGLGYEQYF. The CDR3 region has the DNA TGTGCCAGCAGAAACATTGGACTGGGTTACGAGCAGTACTTC.

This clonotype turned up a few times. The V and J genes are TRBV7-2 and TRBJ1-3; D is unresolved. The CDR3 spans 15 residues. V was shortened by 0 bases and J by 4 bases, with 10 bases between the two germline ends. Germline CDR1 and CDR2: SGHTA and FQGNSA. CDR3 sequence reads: CASSLARGGGNTIYF. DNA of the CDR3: TGTGCCAGCAGCTTAGCTCGGGGAGGGGGAAACACCATATATTTT.

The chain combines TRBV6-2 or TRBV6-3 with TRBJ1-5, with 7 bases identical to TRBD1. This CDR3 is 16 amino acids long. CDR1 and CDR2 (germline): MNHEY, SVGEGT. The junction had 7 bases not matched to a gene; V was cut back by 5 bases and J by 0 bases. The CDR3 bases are TGTGCCAGCAGTACAGAACAGGGGTATAGCAATCAGCCCCAGCATTTT. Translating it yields CASSTEQGYSNQPQHF.

CDR3 nucleotide sequence: TGTGCCAGCAGCCCGGATCAAGGACAGGGATTTTGGAATGAGCAGTTCTTC. Translation: CASSPDQGQGFWNEQFF. This chain uses TRBV28 with TRBJ2-1; 8 bases are a match to TRBD1. J gave up 7 bases and V 6 bases, and 17 bases lay outside the gene matches. CDR3 length: 17 amino acids. Germline CDR1 reads MDHEN; CDR2 reads SYDVKM.

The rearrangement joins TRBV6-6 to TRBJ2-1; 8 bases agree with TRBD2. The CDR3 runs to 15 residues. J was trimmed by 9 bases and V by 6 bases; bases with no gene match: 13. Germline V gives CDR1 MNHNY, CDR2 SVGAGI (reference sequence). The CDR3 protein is CASSFVGGGRGEQFF. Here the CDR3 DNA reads TGTGCCAGCAGCTTCGTCGGCGGGGGGAGGGGTGAGCAGTTCTTC.

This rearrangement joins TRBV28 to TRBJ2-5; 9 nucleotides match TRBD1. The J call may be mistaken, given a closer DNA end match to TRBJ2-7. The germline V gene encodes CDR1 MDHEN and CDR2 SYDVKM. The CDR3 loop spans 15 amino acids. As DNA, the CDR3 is TGTGCCAGCAGTTTGTACGGACAGGGGAAGGACGAGCAGTACTTC. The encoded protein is CASSLYGQGKDEQYF.

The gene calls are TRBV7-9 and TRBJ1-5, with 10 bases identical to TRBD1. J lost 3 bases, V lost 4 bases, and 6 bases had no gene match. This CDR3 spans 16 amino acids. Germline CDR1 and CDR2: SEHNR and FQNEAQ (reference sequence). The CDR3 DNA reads TGTGCCAGCAGCTCCTCCGGGACAGGGGTCAATCAGCCCCAGCATTTT. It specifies CASSSSGTGVNQPQHF.

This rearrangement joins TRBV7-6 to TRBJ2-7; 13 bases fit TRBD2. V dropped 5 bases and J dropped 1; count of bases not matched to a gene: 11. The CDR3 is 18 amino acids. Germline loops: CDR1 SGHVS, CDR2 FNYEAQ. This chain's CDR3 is CASSRGLAGASESYEQYF. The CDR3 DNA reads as TGTGCCAGCAGCCGAGGACTAGCGGGGGCCAGCGAATCCTACGAGCAGTACTTC.

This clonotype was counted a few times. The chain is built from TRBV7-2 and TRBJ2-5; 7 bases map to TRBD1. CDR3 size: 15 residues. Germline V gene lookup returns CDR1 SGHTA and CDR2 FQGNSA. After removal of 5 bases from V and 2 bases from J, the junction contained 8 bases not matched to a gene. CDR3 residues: CASSPADRRQETQYF. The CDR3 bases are TGTGCCAGCAGCCCCGCGGACAGGAGACAAGAGACCCAGTACTTC.